This T cell receptor beta chain was documented in a study of blood T cell repertoires in COVID-19 (dated by TCRdb to about 2020). About the full investigation: Samples from collaborators originated in the United States, Italy and Spain and spanned both the acute and convalescent phases of COVID-19. The repertoires were released in a freely available public database meant as a resource for research on the immune response to SARS-CoV-2. The prospective study material was composed of cDNA or gDNA derived from T cells, B-cell-depleted T cells, or PBMCs. HLA class I and class II types, where available, came from metadata supplied by the sample provider rather than from assay-based typing. The sample metadata nearly always contained a de-identified subject ID, COVID-19 status, age in years and sex. Samples were obtained from the ongoing ImmuneRACE study (first 160 participants) and from 1,254 subjects provided by 6 global collaborators. The dataset comprised deeply sampled blood TCRbeta repertoires from subjects exposed to, actively infected with, or recovered from COVID-19.

Comment on this clone: Its recognized antigen is unknown. Base qualities are missing; no much larger clone stands one base away.

Enrolling through a virtual design, the prospective study's participants ranged in age from roughly 18 to 100 years and lived across more than 20 United States geographic areas. In the prospective study, participants were assigned to cohorts based on the clinical history participants reported in a screening survey and a study questionnaire. Exposed participants were defined as having been in contact with someone with a PCR-confirmed or clinician-diagnosed COVID-19 case within 2 weeks of study entry. Mobile phlebotomists in the prospective study collected whole blood, serum and a nasopharyngeal or oropharyngeal swab from every participant. Participants in the prospective study had the option to provide additional blood draws and questionnaires over a roughly two-month period. Blood samples from the prospective study were shipped frozen or at room temperature prior to DNA extraction. Findings and caveats that apply to the study as a whole: The quantity of clinical and demographic metadata differed by source and by participant and was supplied without curation.

The junction carries 11 bases between V and J, which are trimmed by 5 bases and 4 bases respectively. Inclusive of the bounding cysteine and phenylalanine, the CDR3 is 14 residues long. Left in the record is the CDR3 DNA by itself, 42 bases read in frame from the first base. For CDR1 and CDR2, the germline V gene lists SGHAT and FQNNGV. The immunoSEQ Assay, a bias-controlled multiplex PCR, was used to amplify TCRbeta CDR3 regions from genomic DNA. In the source study's methods: The number of nucleated cells in each sample was estimated by amplification of reference gene primers within the assay. Sequence reads were collapsed and filtered to measure the absolute abundance of every unique TCRbeta CDR3 rearrangement. Productive Simpson clonality was computed per sample as the square root of Simpson's diversity index over productive rearrangements. TCRdb retrieved this table from immuneACCESS and kept in-frame rearrangements only. Not all clones are present; in checked studies, unresolved V genes account for under half, and no reason is known for the remainder. D and trimming come from the DNA, and the V and J calls and clone size come from that table. This sample holds under 300,000 clones; 80% to 90% were observed only once. The biggest ten clones account for 3.1% of the sample.

The chain uses TRBV11-2 and TRBJ1-4; the D gene is possibly TRBD1, with 6 bases matching. This TCR was recovered from a woman between 35 and 50 years old who had been exposed to COVID-19. Specimen: PBMCs or T cells enriched from blood (not recorded which). The CDR3 region: CASSTGWGNEKLFF. The nucleotide sequence reads as follows: TGTGCCAGCAGCACAGGGTGGGGTAATGAAAAACTGTTTTTT.